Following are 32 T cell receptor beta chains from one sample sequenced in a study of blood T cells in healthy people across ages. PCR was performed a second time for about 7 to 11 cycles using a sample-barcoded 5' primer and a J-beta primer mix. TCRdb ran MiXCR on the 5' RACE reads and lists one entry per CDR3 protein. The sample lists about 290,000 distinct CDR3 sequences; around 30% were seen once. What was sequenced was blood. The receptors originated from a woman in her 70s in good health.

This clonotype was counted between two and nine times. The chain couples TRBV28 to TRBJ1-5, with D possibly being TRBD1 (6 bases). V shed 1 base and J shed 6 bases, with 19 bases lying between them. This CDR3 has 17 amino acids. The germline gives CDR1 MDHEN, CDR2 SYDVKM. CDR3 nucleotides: TGTGCCAGCAGTTTATTCAGGGGACCCGGGTCTAGTCAGCCCCAGCATTTT. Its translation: CASSLFRGPGSSQPQHF.

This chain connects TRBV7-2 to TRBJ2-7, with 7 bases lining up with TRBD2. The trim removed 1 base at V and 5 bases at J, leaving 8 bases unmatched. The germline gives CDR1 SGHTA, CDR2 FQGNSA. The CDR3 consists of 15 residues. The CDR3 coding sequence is TGTGCCAGCAGCTTAGAGGGCGGGAGTAGACACGAGCAGTACTTC. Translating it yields CASSLEGGSRHEQYF.

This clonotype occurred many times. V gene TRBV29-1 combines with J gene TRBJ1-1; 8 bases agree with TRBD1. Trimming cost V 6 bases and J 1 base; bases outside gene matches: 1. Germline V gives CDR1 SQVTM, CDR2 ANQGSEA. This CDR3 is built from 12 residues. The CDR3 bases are TGCAGCGTCGGACAGGGGAACACTGAAGCTTTCTTT. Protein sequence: CSVGQGNTEAFF.

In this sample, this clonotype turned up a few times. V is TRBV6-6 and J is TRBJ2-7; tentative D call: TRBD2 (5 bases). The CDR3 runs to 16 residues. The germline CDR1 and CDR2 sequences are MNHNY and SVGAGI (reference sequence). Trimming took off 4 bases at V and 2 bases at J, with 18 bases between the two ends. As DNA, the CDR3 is TGTGCCAGCAGTTCCCCCGGACTCATAAGAGCCTACGAGCAGTACTTC. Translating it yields CASSSPGLIRAYEQYF.

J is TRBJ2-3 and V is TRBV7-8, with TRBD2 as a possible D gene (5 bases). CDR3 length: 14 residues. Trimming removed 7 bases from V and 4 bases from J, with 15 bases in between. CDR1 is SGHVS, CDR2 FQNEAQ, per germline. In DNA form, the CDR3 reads TGTGCCAGCACCAGAGGACTCCCGGCAGATACGCAGTATTTT. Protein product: CASTRGLPADTQYF.

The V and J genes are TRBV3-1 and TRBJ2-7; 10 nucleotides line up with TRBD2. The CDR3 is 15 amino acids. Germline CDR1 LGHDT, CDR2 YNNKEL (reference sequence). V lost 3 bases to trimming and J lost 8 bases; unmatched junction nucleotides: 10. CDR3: CASSHSAGGPVKQYF. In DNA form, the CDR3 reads TGTGCCAGCAGCCACTCAGCGGGAGGGCCTGTTAAGCAGTACTTC.

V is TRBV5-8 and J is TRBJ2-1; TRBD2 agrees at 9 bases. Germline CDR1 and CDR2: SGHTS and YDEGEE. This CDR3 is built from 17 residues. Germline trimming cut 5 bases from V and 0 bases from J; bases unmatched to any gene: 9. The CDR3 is CASRTGTSLSSYNEQFF. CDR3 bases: TGTGCCAGCAGAACCGGGACTAGCCTTAGCTCCTACAATGAGCAGTTCTTC.

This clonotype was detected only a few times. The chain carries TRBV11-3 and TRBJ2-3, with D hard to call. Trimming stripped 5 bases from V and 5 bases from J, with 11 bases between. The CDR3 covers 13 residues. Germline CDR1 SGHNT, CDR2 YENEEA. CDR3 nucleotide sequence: TGTGCCAGCAGCCCTATGTTGGGAGATACGCAGTATTTT. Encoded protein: CASSPMLGDTQYF.

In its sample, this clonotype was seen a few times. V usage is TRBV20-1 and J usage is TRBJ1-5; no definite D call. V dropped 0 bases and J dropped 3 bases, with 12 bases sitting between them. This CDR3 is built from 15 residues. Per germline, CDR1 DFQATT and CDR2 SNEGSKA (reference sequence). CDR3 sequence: CSARDSGSNNQPQHF. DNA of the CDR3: TGCAGTGCTAGAGATTCTGGGAGTAACAATCAGCCCCAGCATTTT.

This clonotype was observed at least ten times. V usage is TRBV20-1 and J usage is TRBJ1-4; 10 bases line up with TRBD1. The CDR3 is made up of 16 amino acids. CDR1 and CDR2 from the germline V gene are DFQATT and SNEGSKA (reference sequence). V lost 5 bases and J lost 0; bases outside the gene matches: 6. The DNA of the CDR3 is TGCAGTGCTGACGGGACAGGGGCGGCAACTAATGAAAAACTGTTTTTT. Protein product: CSADGTGAATNEKLFF.

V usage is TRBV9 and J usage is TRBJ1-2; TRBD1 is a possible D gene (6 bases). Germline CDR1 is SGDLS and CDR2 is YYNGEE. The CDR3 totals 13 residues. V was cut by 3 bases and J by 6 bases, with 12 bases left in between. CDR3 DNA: TGTGCCAGCAGCGAGGACAGTTCTGATGGCTACACCTTC. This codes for CASSEDSSDGYTF.

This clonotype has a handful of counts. The CDR3 reads CASSFAPSVSYNEQFF. The CDR3 nucleotides read TGTGCCAGCAGTTTCGCCCCTAGCGTCTCCTACAATGAGCAGTTCTTC. The chain is built from TRBV6-6 and TRBJ2-1; a weak D match, TRBD2 (6 bases). Germline V gene data show CDR1 as MNHNY and CDR2 as SVGAGI (reference sequence). There are 16 residues in the CDR3. V lost 4 bases, J lost 0 bases, and 13 bases lay in between.

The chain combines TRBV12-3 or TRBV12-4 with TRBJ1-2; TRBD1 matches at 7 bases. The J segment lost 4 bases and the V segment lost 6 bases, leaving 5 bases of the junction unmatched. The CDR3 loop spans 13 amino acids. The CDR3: CASRIQGIYGYTF. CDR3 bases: TGTGCCAGCAGGATACAGGGGATCTATGGCTACACCTTC.

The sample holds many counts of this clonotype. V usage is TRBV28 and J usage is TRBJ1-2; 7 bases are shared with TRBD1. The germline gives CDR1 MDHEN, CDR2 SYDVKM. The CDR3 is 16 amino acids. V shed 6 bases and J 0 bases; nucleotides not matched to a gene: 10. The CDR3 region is CASRPFRDRPNYGYTF. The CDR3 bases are TGTGCCAGCAGGCCTTTCAGGGACAGACCTAACTATGGCTACACCTTC.

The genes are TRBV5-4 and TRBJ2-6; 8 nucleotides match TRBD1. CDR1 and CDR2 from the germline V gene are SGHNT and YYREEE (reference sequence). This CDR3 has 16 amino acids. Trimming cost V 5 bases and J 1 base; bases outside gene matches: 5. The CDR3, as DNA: TGTGCCAGCAGACCGGGACAGGTGTCTGGGGCCAACGTCCTGACTTTC. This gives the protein CASRPGQVSGANVLTF.

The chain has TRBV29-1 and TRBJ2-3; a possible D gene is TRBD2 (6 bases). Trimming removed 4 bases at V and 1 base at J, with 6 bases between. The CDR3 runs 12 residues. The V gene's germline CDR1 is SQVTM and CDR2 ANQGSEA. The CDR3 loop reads CSVGGGTDTQYF. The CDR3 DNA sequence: TGCAGCGTTGGGGGGGGCACAGATACGCAGTATTTT.

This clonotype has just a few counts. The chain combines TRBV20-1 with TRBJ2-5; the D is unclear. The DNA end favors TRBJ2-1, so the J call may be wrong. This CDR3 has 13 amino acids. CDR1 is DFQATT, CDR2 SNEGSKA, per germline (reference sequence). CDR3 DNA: TGCAGTGCTGGCCGCCAGGTCCGTAATGAGCAGTTCTTC. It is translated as CSAGRQVRNEQFF.

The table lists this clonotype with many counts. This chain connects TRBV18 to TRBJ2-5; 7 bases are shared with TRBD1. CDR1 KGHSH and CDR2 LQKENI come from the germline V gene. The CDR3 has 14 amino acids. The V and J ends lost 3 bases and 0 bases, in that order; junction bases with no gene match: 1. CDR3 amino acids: CASSPGQYQETQYF. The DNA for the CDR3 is TGTGCCAGCTCACCGGGACAGTACCAAGAGACCCAGTACTTC.

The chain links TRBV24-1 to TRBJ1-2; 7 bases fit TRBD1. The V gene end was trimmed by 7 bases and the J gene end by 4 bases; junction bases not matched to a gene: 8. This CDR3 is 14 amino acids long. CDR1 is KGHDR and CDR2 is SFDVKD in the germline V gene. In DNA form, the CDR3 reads TGTGCCACCAGCGACCCACAGGGGATCTATGGCTACACCTTC. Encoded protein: CATSDPQGIYGYTF.

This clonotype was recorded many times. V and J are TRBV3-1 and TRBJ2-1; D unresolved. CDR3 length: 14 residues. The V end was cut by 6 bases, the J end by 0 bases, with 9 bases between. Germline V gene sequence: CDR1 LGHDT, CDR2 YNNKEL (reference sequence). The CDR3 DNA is TGTGCCAGCAGTCTATTGAGCTCCTACAATGAGCAGTTCTTC. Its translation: CASSLLSSYNEQFF.

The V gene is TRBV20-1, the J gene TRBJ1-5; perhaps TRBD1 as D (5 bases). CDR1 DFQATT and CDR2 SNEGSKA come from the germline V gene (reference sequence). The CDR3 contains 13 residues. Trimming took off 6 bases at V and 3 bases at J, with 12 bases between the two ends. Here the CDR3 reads CSAEQDSNQPQHF. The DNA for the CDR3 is TGCAGTGCAGAACAGGATTCCAATCAGCCCCAGCATTTT.

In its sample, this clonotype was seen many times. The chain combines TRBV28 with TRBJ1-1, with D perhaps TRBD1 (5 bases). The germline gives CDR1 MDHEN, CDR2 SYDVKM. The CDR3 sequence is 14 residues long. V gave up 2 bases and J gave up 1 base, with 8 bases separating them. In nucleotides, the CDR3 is TGTGCCAGCAGTTTAAGGAGGGGGAACACTGAAGCTTTCTTT. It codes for CASSLRRGNTEAFF. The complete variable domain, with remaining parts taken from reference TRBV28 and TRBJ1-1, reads DVKVTQSSRYLVKRTGEKVFLECVQDMDHENMFWYRQDPGLGLRLIYFSYDVKMKEKGDIPEGYSVSREKKERFSLILESASTNQTSMYLCASSLRRGNTEAFFGQGTRLTVV.

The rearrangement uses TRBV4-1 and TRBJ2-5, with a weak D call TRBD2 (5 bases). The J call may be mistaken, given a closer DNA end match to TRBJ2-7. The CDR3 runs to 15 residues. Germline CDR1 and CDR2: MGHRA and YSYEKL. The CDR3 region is CASSQLGLGAYEQYF. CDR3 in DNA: TGCGCCAGCAGCCAACTAGGACTGGGAGCGTACGAGCAGTACTTC.

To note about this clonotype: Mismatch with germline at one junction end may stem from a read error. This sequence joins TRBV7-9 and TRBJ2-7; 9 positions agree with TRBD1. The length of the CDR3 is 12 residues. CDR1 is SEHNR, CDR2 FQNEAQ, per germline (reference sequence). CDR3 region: CASSLGQGNISF. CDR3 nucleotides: TGTGCCAGCAGCTTGGGACAGGGTAACATTAGCTTC.

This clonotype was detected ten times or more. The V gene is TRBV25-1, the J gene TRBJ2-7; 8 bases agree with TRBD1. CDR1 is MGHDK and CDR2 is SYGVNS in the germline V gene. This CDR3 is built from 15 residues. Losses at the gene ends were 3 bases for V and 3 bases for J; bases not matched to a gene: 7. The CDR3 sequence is CASSDVATGGYEQYF. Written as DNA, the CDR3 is TGTGCCAGCAGTGACGTCGCAACAGGGGGCTACGAGCAGTACTTC.

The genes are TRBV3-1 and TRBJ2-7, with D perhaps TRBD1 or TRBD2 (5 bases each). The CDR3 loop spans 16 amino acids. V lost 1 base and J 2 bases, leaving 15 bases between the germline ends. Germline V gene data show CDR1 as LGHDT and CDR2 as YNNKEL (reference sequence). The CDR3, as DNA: TGTGCCAGCAGCCAAGTCGGGGCCAGGGTCGCCTACGAGCAGTACTTC. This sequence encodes CASSQVGARVAYEQYF.

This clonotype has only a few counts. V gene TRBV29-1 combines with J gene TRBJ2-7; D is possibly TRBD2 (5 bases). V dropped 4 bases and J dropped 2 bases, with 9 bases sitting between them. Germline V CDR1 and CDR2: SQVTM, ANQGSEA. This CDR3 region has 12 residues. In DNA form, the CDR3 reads TGCAGCGTTGCCGGGGAAACCTACGAGCAGTACTTC. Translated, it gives CSVAGETYEQYF.

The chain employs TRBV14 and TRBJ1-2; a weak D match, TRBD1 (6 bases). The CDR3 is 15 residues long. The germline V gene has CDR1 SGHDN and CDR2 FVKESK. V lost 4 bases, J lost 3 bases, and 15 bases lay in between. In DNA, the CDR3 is TGTGCCAGCAGCCCGACAGGCTCCCTGGACTATGGCTACACCTTC. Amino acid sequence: CASSPTGSLDYGYTF.

The CDR3 loop is CASSFFGTGERETQYF. The CDR3 coding sequence is TGTGCCAGCAGCTTTTTCGGGACAGGGGAGAGGGAGACCCAGTACTTC. V is TRBV7-2 and J is TRBJ2-5; 10 bases fit TRBD1. This CDR3 contains 16 residues. Germline V gene sequence: CDR1 SGHTA, CDR2 FQGNSA. The J segment lost 5 bases and the V segment lost 3 bases, leaving 9 bases of the junction unmatched.

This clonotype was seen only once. The CDR3 sequence is CASSLSPVLSGFEQYF. CDR3 coding DNA: TGTGCCAGCAGTTTATCGCCGGTTCTTTCTGGATTCGAGCAGTACTTC. The chain couples TRBV28 to TRBJ2-1; D unclear. Matching the DNA end better, TRBJ2-7 makes the J call doubtful. Germline CDR1 reads MDHEN; CDR2 reads SYDVKM. The CDR3 is made up of 16 amino acids.

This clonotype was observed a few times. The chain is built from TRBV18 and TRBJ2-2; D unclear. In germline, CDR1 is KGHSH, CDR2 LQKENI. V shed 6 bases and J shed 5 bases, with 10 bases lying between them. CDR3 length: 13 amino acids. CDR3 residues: CASSGQKTGELFF. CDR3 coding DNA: TGTGCCAGCTCCGGGCAGAAGACCGGGGAGCTGTTTTTT.

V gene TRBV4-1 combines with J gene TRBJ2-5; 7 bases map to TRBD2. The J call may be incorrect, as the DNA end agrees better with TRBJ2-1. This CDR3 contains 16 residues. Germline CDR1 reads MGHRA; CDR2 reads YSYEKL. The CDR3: CASSQGFGGSAHEQFF. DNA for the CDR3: TGCGCCAGCAGCCAAGGTTTTGGCGGGAGCGCCCATGAGCAGTTCTTC.